The 25 T cell receptor beta chains listed next were all sequenced from one sample in a study of blood T cell repertoires in COVID-19. The assay was immunoSEQ multiplex PCR, and TCRdb's table has in-frame clones only and misses some. The sample has hundreds of thousands of clones; around four fifths are singletons. Sequenced sample: peripheral blood. All receptors derive from a woman between 45 and 65 years old with acute or convalescent COVID-19.

In DNA form, the CDR3 reads TGTGCCAGTAGTACTTACAGTGGCACAGATACGCAGTATTTT. Translated, it gives CASSTYSGTDTQYF. This rearrangement joins TRBV19 to TRBJ2-3; no reliable D call. CDR1 LNHDA and CDR2 SQIVND come from the germline V gene (reference sequence). This CDR3 contains 14 residues. V shed 4 bases and J shed 1 base, with 9 bases lying between them.

This clone was seen a single time. CDR3 loop: CASSQDRGHEKLFF. The CDR3 region has the DNA TGTGCCAGCAGCCAAGACAGGGGGCATGAAAAACTGTTTTTT. This chain connects TRBV3-1 (or the pseudogene TRBV3-2) to TRBJ1-4; 8 bases line up with TRBD1. Looked up from germline, CDR1 is LGHDT and CDR2 is YNNKEL (reference sequence). The CDR3 extends over 14 amino acids. The J segment lost 6 bases and the V segment lost 0 bases, leaving 0 bases of the junction unmatched.

The chain recombines TRBV28 with TRBJ1-2; 9 bases map to TRBD1. CDR3 length: 13 residues. The J segment lost 5 bases and the V segment lost 4 bases, leaving 2 bases of the junction unmatched. Per germline, CDR1 MDHEN and CDR2 SYDVKM. CDR3 in amino acids: CASSSTGGYGYTF. The CDR3 DNA reads TGTGCCAGCAGTTCGACAGGGGGTTATGGCTACACCTTC.

The rearrangement uses TRBV15 and TRBJ2-3; a possible D gene is TRBD1 (6 bases). The germline V gene has CDR1 LNHNV and CDR2 YYDKDF (reference sequence). Trimming stripped 0 bases from V and 5 bases from J, with 12 bases between. The CDR3 length is 15 residues. CDR3 residues: CATSREGQGIDTQYF. CDR3 nucleotide sequence: TGTGCCACCAGCAGAGAGGGGCAGGGGATAGATACGCAGTATTTT.

This clone turned up a few times. The V call is TRBV28, the J call TRBJ1-1; weak D call: TRBD1 (5 bases). V was trimmed by 4 bases and J by 8 bases, leaving 11 bases between them. The germline V gene has CDR1 MDHEN and CDR2 SYDVKM. The CDR3 runs to 12 residues. CDR3 DNA sequence: TGTGCCAGCAGTTGGACAACAGTCGAAGCTTTCTTT. This translates into CASSWTTVEAFF.

The chain has TRBV5-6 and TRBJ2-1; 13 bases fit TRBD2. This CDR3 is 16 amino acids long. J gave up 5 bases and V 3 bases, and 5 bases lay outside the gene matches. Germline V gene data show CDR1 as SGHDT and CDR2 as YYEEEE. CDR3 amino acids: CASSSRLAGGHNEQFF. The CDR3 DNA sequence: TGTGCCAGCAGCTCAAGACTAGCGGGAGGTCACAATGAGCAGTTCTTC.

This clone has more than one count but fewer than ten. V gene TRBV29-1 combines with J gene TRBJ2-1; 8 positions match TRBD2. Germline V gene sequence: CDR1 SQVTM, CDR2 ANQGSEA. Germline trimming cut 5 bases from V and 0 bases from J; bases unmatched to any gene: 6. The CDR3 contains 15 residues. The chain's CDR3 is CSVSYGLASYNEQFF. CDR3 bases: TGCAGCGTTTCCTACGGACTAGCCTCCTACAATGAGCAGTTCTTC.

V and J are TRBV7-9 and TRBJ2-3; tentative D call: TRBD2 (5 bases). Germline V CDR1 and CDR2: SEHNR, FQNEAQ (reference sequence). The CDR3 spans 15 residues. Deletions cut 2 bases from V and 1 base from J, with 10 bases between. CDR3 region: CASSLWRVGTDTQYF. The CDR3 DNA is TGTGCCAGCAGCTTATGGCGGGTTGGCACAGATACGCAGTATTTT.

The rearrangement joins TRBV28 to TRBJ2-1; the D is unclear. With 4 bases removed from V and 8 bases from J, the gap between germline ends came to 15 bases. The CDR3 is 14 amino acids. Germline V gene data show CDR1 as MDHEN and CDR2 as SYDVKM. CDR3 region: CASSSTRTVYEQFF. The CDR3, as DNA: TGTGCCAGCAGTTCGACTCGTACGGTGTATGAGCAGTTCTTC.

The chain joins TRBV5-1 to TRBJ1-2; D is perhaps TRBD1 (6 bases). Germline CDR1 SGHRS, CDR2 YFSETQ. The V end lost 4 bases, the J end lost 8 bases, and 21 bases lay between the germline ends. The CDR3 is made up of 15 amino acids. DNA of the CDR3: TGCGCCAGCAGCGTATACTGGACAGATCTGCGAGGCTACACCTTC. It specifies CASSVYWTDLRGYTF.

The chain uses TRBV10-3 and TRBJ2-5; TRBD2 matches 9 bases. The germline V gene has CDR1 ENHRY and CDR2 SYGVKD. J gave up 7 bases and V 3 bases, and 15 bases lay outside the gene matches. The CDR3 runs 17 residues. Here the CDR3 DNA reads TGTGCCATCAGTGAAAGGGCTCGCCTAGCGGGGCAGGGGACCCAGTACTTC. Protein product: CAISERARLAGQGTQYF.

V usage is TRBV4-2 and J usage is TRBJ2-5; 11 nucleotides align to TRBD2. V shed 3 bases and J 5 bases; nucleotides not matched to a gene: 8. CDR1 is LGHNA, CDR2 YNFKEQ, per germline. This CDR3 has 16 amino acids. DNA for the CDR3: TGTGCCAGCAGCCAGGCCACTAGCGGGGGAGTTGAGACCCAGTACTTC. Its protein product is CASSQATSGGVETQYF.

The chain is built from TRBV28 and TRBJ1-4; D remains ambiguous. The germline CDR1 and CDR2 sequences are MDHEN and SYDVKM. The CDR3 extends over 13 amino acids. V was pared by 8 bases and J by 4 bases, with 11 bases between. The CDR3 loop reads CASWRPGNEKLFF. The CDR3 coding sequence is TGTGCCAGCTGGAGACCGGGTAATGAAAAACTGTTTTTT.

The chain uses TRBV11-3 and TRBJ2-5, with 8 bases aligning to TRBD2. Per the germline V gene, CDR1 is SGHNT and CDR2 is YENEEA. V gave up 5 bases and J gave up 1 base; unmatched junction bases: 6. The CDR3 runs to 15 residues. Written as DNA, the CDR3 is TGTGCCAGCAGCCGGGGGGGGTTAACCCAAGAGACCCAGTACTTC. This gives the protein CASSRGGLTQETQYF. Based on the CDR3 plus reference TRBV11-3 and TRBJ2-5, the full variable domain is EAGVVQSPRYKIIEKKQPVAFWCNPISGHNTLYWYLQNLGQGPELLIRYENEEAVDDSQLPKDRFSAERLKGVDSTLKIQPAELGDSAVYLCASSRGGLTQETQYFGPGTRLLVL.

The CDR3 sequence: CASSQDTRISGHRGDTQYF. CDR3 DNA: TGTGCCAGCAGCCAAGATACCCGCATTAGCGGCCACCGAGGAGATACGCAGTATTTT. The gene calls are TRBV3-1 (or the pseudogene TRBV3-2) and TRBJ2-3, with D perhaps matching TRBD2 (6 bases). CDR1 and CDR2 (germline): LGHDT, YNNKEL (reference sequence). The CDR3 totals 19 residues. V was pared by 0 bases and J by 5 bases, with 24 bases between.

The chain couples TRBV6-5 to TRBJ1-1; D is perhaps TRBD1 (6 bases). The V and J ends lost 6 bases and 5 bases respectively, with 13 bases between them. Germline CDR1 MNHEY, CDR2 SVGAGI. The CDR3 has 13 amino acids. The CDR3 spells CASRGQTKTEAFF. DNA of the CDR3: TGTGCCAGCAGAGGACAGACCAAGACTGAAGCTTTCTTT.

The chain joins TRBV5-1 to TRBJ2-3, with 11 positions matching TRBD2. The trim removed 4 bases at V and 2 bases at J, leaving 6 bases unmatched. This CDR3 region has 16 residues. CDR1 is SGHRS and CDR2 is YFSETQ in the germline V gene. The CDR3 region has the DNA TGCGCCAGCAGCGCCCGACTAGCGGGAATCACAGATACGCAGTATTTT. Residues: CASSARLAGITDTQYF.

The V call is TRBV28, the J call TRBJ1-3; 7 nucleotides line up with TRBD1. V gave up 3 bases and J gave up 0 bases; unmatched junction bases: 5. Germline values: CDR1 MDHEN, CDR2 SYDVKM. CDR3 length: 16 amino acids. The DNA for the CDR3 is TGTGCCAGCAGTTTGTGGGGACAGAGCTCTGGAAACACCATATATTTT. This codes for CASSLWGQSSGNTIYF.

The rearrangement links TRBV10-1 to TRBJ2-3; D gene unclear. The CDR3 contains 14 residues. Trimming shortened V by 3 bases and J by 0 bases, and 7 bases separated the two germline ends. The germline V gene encodes CDR1 WNHNN and CDR2 SYGVQD (reference sequence). As DNA, the CDR3 is TGCGCCAGCAGTGAAGAGTCTAGCACAGATACGCAGTATTTT. Translation: CASSEESSTDTQYF.

V and J are TRBV6-1 and TRBJ2-7, with D possibly being TRBD2 (6 bases). Deletions cut 1 base from V and 4 bases from J, with 11 bases between. Per germline, CDR1 MNHNS and CDR2 SASEGT. CDR3 length: 14 amino acids. CDR3 region: CASSEGPGRYEQYF. The CDR3 DNA sequence: TGTGCCAGCAGTGAAGGTCCGGGGAGGTACGAGCAGTACTTC.

The rearrangement joins TRBV28 to TRBJ1-5; 7 bases map to TRBD1. The CDR3 loop spans 15 amino acids. The V gene end was trimmed by 6 bases and the J gene end by 7 bases; junction bases not matched to a gene: 12. The germline V gene encodes CDR1 MDHEN and CDR2 SYDVKM. The CDR3 DNA sequence: TGTGCCAGCAGCCCGCCCTACAGGGGACGACAGCCCCAGCATTTT. It translates to CASSPPYRGRQPQHF.

The V call is TRBV6-5, the J call TRBJ2-7, with 9 bases matching TRBD1. V lost 6 bases, J lost 2 bases, and 8 bases stayed unmatched. The CDR3 has 15 residues. The V gene's germline CDR1 is MNHEY and CDR2 SVGAGI. CDR3 residues: CASSVTGTGPYEQYF. The CDR3 DNA is TGTGCCAGCAGCGTAACCGGGACAGGGCCCTACGAGCAGTACTTC.

In this sample, this clone turned up a few times. The genes are TRBV5-5 and TRBJ1-5, with D tentatively TRBD1 (5 bases). The CDR3 contains 15 residues. Germline-derived CDR1 and CDR2 are SGHKS and YYEKEE (reference sequence). Trimming removed 0 bases at V and 0 bases at J, with 7 bases between. CDR3 nucleotides: TGTGCCAGCAGCTTGGACAGGAATAGCAATCAGCCCCAGCATTTT. Translating it yields CASSLDRNSNQPQHF.

The rearrangement uses TRBV3-1 (or the pseudogene TRBV3-2) and TRBJ1-6, with 8 bases aligning to TRBD1. The length of the CDR3 is 13 residues. With V trimmed by 8 bases and J by 8 bases, 5 bases remained unmatched. From germline, CDR1 is LGHDT and CDR2 YNNKEL (reference sequence). The CDR3 nucleotides are TGTGCCAGCGGCTACAGGGGGGATTCACCCCTCCACTTT. This gives the protein CASGYRGDSPLHF.

The rearrangement joins TRBV27 to TRBJ1-2; 12 bases map to TRBD1. The CDR3 consists of 16 residues. V lost 3 bases and J lost 8; bases outside the gene matches: 10. Germline V gives CDR1 MNHEY, CDR2 SMNVEV (reference sequence). CDR3 protein: CASSLTLGQGARGYTF. As DNA, the CDR3 is TGTGCCAGCAGTTTGACCTTGGGACAGGGGGCGAGGGGCTACACCTTC.